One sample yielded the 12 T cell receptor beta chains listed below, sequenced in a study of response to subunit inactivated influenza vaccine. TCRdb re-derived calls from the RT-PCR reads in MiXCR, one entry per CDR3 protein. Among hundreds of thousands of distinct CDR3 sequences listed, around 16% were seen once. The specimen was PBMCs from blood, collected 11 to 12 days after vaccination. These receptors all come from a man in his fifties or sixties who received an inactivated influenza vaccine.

CDR3 protein: CASIMTGYNSPLHF. CDR3 bases: TGTGCCAGCATCATGACAGGGTATAATTCACCCCTCCACTTT. V and J are TRBV12-3 or TRBV12-4 and TRBJ1-6; 7 nucleotides line up with TRBD1. V shed 7 bases, J shed 4 bases, and the junction held 4 bases outside the gene matches. CDR3 length equals 14 residues.

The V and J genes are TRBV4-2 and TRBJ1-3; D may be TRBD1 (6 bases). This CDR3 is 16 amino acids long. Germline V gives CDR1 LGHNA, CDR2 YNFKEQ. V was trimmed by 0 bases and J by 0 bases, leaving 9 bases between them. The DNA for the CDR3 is TGTGCCAGCAGCCAAGATAGGGGGGGCTCTGGAAACACCATATATTTT. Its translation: CASSQDRGGSGNTIYF.

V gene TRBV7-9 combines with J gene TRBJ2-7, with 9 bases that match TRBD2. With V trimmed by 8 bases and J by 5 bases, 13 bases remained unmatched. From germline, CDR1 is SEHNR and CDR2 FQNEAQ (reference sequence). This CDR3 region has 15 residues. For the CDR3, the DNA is TGTGCCAGCGAAGGTTTGTATAGCGGGAGTAACGAGCAGTACTTC. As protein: CASEGLYSGSNEQYF.

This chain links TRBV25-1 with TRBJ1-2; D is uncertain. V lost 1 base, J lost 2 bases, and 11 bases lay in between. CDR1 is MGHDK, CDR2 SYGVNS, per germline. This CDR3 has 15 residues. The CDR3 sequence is CASSELVTENYGYTF. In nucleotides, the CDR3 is TGTGCCAGCAGTGAATTGGTTACGGAAAACTATGGCTACACCTTC.

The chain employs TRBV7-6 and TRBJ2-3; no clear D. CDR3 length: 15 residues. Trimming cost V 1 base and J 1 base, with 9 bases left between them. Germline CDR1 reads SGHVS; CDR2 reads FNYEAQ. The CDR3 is CASSLDGWGTDTQYF. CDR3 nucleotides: TGTGCCAGCAGCTTAGACGGGTGGGGCACAGATACGCAGTATTTT.

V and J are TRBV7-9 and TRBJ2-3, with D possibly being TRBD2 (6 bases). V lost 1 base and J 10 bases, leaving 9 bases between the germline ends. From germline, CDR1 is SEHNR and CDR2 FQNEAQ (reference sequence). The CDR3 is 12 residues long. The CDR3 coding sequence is TGTGCCAGCAGCTTAGTGGGGGGTCCGCAGTATTTT. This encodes CASSLVGGPQYF.

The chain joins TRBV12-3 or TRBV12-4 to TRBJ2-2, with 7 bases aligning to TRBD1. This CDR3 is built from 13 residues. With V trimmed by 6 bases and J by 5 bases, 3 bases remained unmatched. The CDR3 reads CASSTGVTGELFF. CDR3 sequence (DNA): TGTGCCAGCAGCACAGGGGTAACCGGGGAGCTGTTTTTT.

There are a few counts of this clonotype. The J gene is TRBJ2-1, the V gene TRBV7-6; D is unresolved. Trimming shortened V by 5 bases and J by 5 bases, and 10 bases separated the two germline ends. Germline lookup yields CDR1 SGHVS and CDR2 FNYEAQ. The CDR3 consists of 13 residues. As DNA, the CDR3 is TGTGCCAGCAGCCTATCTTTAAACAATGAGCAGTTCTTC. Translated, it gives CASSLSLNNEQFF. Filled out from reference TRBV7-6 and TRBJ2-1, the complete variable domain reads GAGVSQSPRYKVTKRGQDVALRCDPISGHVSLYWYRQALGQGPEFLTYFNYEAQQDKSGLPNDRFSAERPEGSISTLTIQRTEQRDSAMYRCASSLSLNNEQFFGPGTRLTVL.

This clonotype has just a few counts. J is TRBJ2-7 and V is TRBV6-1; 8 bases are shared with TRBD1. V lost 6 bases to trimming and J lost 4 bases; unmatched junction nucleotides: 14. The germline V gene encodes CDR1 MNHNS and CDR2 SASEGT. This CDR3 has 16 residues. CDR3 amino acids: CASRKGTQGARYEQYF. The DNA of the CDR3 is TGTGCCAGCAGAAAAGGTACCCAGGGGGCGAGATACGAGCAGTACTTC.

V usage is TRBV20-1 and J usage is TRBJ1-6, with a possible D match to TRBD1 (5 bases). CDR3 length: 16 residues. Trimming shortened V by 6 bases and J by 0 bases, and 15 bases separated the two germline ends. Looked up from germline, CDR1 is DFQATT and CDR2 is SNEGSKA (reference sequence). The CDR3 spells CSAQTAQSSYNSPLHF. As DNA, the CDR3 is TGCAGTGCCCAGACAGCTCAGAGCTCCTATAATTCACCCCTCCACTTT.

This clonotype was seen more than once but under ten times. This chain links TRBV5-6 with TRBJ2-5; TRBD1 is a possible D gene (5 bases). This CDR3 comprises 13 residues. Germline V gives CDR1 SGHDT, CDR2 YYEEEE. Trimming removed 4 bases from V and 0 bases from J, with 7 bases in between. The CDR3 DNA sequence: TGTGCCAGCAGCGCGACAGACCAAGAGACCCAGTACTTC. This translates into CASSATDQETQYF.

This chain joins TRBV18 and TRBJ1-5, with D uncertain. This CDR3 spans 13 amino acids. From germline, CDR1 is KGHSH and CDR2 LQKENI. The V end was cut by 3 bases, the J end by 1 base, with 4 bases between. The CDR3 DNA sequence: TGTGCCAGCTCACCGCAGAGCAATCAGCCCCAGCATTTT. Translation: CASSPQSNQPQHF.